The clone carrying this T cell receptor beta chain was seen a few times. Its target is not known. All donors were healthy, and all were Caucasian. This sample is drawn from a study of identical twins. Findings and limits, study-wide: Fewer insertions were carried by abundant cord blood beta clonotypes, but none was seen in memory repertoires.

Template switching, a step in the protocol, added a universal primer site, and cDNA carried unique molecular identifiers. TCRdb analysed the 5' RACE reads with MiXCR anew, one entry per CDR3 protein. Seen here are about 470,000 distinct CDR3 sequences, 20% to 25% observed once, and the top ten hold 2.9%. This CDR3 is 15 amino acids long. Germline V gene lookup returns CDR1 LGHNA and CDR2 YSLEER. Trimming took 2 bases from V and 2 from J, leaving 13 bases between them. The same specimen was also included in a second study, on T cells expressing NK-cell markers. That paper adds: T cells sorted in several experiments were restricted to alpha-beta TCR T cells by an anti-gamma-delta TCR antibody.

This chain connects TRBV4-3 to TRBJ2-7; D possibly matches TRBD1 or TRBD2 (5 bases each). Sequencing was done on a sample of CD4+ T cells sorted from blood. This sequence originates from a woman aged 18-29 years in good health. The CDR3 region is CASSQFGSGPYEQYF. The CDR3 nucleotides are TGCGCCAGCAGCCAATTTGGATCGGGGCCCTACGAGCAGTACTTC.